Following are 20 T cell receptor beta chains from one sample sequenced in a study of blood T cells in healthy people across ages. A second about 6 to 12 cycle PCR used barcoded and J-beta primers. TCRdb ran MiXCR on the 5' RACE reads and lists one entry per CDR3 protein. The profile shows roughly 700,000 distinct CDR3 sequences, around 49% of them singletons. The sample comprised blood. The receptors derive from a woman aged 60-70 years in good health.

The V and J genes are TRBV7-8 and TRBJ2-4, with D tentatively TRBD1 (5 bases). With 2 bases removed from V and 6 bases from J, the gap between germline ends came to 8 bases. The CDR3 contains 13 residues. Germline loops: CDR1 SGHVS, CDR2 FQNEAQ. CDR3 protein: CASSLHRSNIQYF. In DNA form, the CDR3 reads TGTGCCAGCAGCTTACACAGGTCAAACATTCAGTACTTC.

CDR3 amino acids: CASVTCPGEVEQYF. CDR3 bases: TGCGCCAGCGTTACCTGTCCAGGGGAGGTCGAGCAGTACTTC. The chain recombines TRBV5-1 with TRBJ2-5, with D possibly being TRBD1 or TRBD2 (6 bases each). The DNA matches TRBJ2-7 better at its end, which makes the J call doubtful. Germline lookup yields CDR1 SGHRS and CDR2 YFSETQ. The length of the CDR3 is 14 residues.

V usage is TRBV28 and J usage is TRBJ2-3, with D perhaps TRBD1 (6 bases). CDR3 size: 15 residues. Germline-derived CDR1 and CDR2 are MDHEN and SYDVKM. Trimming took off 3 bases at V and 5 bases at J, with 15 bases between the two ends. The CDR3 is CASSFRTASRDTQYF. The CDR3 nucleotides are TGTGCCAGCAGTTTTCGGACAGCTTCTAGAGATACGCAGTATTTT.

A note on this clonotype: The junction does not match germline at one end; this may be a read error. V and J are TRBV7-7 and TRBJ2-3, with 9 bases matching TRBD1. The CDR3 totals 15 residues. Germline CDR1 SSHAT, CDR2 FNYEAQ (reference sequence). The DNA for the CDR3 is TGTGCTAGCAGCCATGGACAGGGGACCACAGATACGCGGTATTTT. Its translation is CASSHGQGTTDTRYF.

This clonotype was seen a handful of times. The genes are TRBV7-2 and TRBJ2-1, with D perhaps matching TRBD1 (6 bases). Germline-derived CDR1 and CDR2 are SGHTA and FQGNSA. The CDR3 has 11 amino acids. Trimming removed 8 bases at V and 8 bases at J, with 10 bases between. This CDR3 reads CASLQGYEQFF. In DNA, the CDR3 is TGTGCCAGCTTACAGGGATATGAGCAGTTCTTC.

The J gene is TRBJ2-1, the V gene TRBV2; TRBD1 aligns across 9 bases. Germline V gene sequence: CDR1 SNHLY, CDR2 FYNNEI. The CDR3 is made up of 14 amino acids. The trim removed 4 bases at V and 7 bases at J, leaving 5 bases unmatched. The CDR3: CASSARDRENEQFF. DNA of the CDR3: TGTGCCAGCAGTGCTCGGGACAGGGAAAATGAGCAGTTCTTC.

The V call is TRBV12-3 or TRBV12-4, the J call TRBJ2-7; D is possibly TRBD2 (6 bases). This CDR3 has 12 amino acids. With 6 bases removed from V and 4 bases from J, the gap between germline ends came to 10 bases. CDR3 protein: CASSRERYEQYF. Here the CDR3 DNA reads TGTGCCAGCAGCCGGGAGAGATACGAGCAGTACTTC.

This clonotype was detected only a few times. CDR3 DNA: TGTGCCAGCAGATCTCAAGCGGGATTATACAATGAGCAGTTCTTC. Translated, it gives CASRSQAGLYNEQFF. The chain uses TRBV11-1 and TRBJ2-1; 7 positions match TRBD2. The germline V gene encodes CDR1 SGHAT and CDR2 FQDESV (reference sequence). The CDR3 sequence is 15 residues long. Germline trimming cut 6 bases from V and 4 bases from J; bases unmatched to any gene: 9.

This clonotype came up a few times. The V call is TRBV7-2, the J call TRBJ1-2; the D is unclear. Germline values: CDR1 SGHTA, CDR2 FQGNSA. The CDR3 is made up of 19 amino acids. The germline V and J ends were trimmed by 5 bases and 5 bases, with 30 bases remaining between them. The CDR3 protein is CASSTRINNRAQSIYGYTF. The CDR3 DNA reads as TGTGCCAGCAGCACCCGGATTAACAATCGGGCCCAGAGCATTTATGGCTACACCTTC. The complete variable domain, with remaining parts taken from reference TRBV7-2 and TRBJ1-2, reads GAGVSQSPSNKVTEKGKDVELRCDPISGHTALYWYRQSLGQGLEFLIYFQGNSAPDKSGLPSDRFSAERTGGSVSTLTIQRTQQEDSAVYLCASSTRINNRAQSIYGYTFGSGTRLTVV.

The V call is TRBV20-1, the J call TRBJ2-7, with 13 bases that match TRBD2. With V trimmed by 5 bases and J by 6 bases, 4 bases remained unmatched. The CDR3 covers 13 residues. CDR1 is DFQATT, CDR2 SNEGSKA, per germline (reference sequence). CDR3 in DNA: TGCAGTGCTGGGACTAGCGGGAAGAGCGAGCAGTACTTC. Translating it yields CSAGTSGKSEQYF.

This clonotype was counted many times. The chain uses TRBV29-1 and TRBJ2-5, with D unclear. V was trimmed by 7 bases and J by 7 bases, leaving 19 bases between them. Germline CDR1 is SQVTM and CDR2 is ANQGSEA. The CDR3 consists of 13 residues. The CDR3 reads CSALTTGSGTQYF. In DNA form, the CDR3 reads TGCAGCGCCCTGACCACGGGTTCAGGGACCCAGTACTTC.

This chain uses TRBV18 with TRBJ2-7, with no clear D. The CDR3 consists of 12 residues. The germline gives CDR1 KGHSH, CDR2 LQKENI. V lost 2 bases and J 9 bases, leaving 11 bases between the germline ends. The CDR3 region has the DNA TGTGCCAGCTCACCATCCTCAGGAGTGCAGTACTTC. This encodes CASSPSSGVQYF.

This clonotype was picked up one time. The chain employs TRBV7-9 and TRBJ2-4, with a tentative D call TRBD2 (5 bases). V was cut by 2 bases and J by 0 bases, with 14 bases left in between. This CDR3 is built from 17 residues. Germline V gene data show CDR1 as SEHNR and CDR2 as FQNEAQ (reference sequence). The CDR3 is CASSLTLGNLAKNIQYF. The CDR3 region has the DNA TGTGCCAGCAGCTTAACCCTCGGGAATTTAGCCAAAAACATTCAGTACTTC.

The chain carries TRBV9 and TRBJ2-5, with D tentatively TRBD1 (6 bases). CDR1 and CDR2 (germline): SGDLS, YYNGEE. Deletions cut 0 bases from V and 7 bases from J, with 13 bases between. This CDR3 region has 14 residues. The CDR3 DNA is TGTGCCAGCAGCGTAGCTCCGGACAGCGGGACCCAGTACTTC. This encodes CASSVAPDSGTQYF.

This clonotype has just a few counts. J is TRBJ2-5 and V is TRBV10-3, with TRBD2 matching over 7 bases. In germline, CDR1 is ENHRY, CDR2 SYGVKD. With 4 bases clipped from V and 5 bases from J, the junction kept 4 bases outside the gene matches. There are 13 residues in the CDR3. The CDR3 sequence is CAISAAGSETQYF. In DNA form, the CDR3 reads TGTGCCATCAGTGCAGCGGGAAGTGAGACCCAGTACTTC.

The chain's CDR3 is CASSPPTGTEAFF. The CDR3 coding sequence is TGTGCCAGCAGTCCCCCCACTGGGACTGAAGCTTTCTTT. This chain connects TRBV6-5 to TRBJ1-1; no clear D. Germline CDR1 MNHEY, CDR2 SVGAGI. V lost 5 bases and J lost 5, with 12 bases in between. CDR3 length: 13 residues.

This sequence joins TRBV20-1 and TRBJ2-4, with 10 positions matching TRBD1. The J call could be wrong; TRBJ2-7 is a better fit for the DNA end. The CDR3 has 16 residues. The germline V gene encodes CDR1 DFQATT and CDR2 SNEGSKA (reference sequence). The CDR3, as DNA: TGCAGTGCAGTCCCGCCTCCGGGACAGGGGACTTACGAGCAGTACTTC. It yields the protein CSAVPPPGQGTYEQYF.

The CDR3 DNA reads TGTGCCAGCAGTTTCCTTCAACAACTAGGCAGTACGCAGTATTTT. Translation gives CASSFLQQLGSTQYF. The J gene is TRBJ2-3, the V gene TRBV6-2 or TRBV6-3, with D perhaps TRBD2 (5 bases). V lost 4 bases to trimming and J lost 8 bases, with 19 bases between them. Germline V gene data show CDR1 as MNHEY and CDR2 as SVGEGT. The CDR3 runs to 15 residues.

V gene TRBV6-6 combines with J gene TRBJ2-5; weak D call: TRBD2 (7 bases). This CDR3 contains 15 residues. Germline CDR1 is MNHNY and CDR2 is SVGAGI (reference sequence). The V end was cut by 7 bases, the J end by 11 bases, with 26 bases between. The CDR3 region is CASTYGGGRYNEQYF. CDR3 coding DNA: TGTGCCAGCACCTATGGGGGGGGCCGTTACAATGAGCAGTACTTC.

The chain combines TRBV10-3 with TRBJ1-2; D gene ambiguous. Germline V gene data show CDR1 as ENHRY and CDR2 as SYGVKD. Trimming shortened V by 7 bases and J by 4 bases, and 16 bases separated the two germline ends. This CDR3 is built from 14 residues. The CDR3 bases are TGTGCCATCACTGACCCTCCGGGAAGCTATGGCTACACCTTC. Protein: CAITDPPGSYGYTF.